The sequence of this T cell receptor beta chain was determined in a study of blood T cells in healthy people across ages. In its sample, this clonotype was seen a few times. The antigen remains undetermined. Study-level points and caveats: With unsorted PBMCs, a conclusive comparison of naive versus antigen-experienced cells was not possible.

The germline V gene has CDR1 DFQATT and CDR2 SNEGSKA (reference sequence). The CDR3 is made up of 14 amino acids. Sample-barcoded 5' priming and a J-beta primer mix drove a second PCR of roughly 6 to 12 cycles. TCRdb re-derived calls from the 5' RACE reads in MiXCR, one entry per CDR3 protein. The sample includes 1.5 million to 2 million distinct CDR3 sequences, around 48% of them seen just once. Specimen: blood. The chain carries TRBV20-1 and TRBJ2-5; tentatively, D is TRBD1 (5 bases). The DNA end favors TRBJ2-7, so the J call may be wrong. This receptor was identified in a middle-aged woman in good health. The CDR3 nucleotides read TGCAGTGCTAGAGAACCAGGGATCCCTTACGAGCAGTACTTC. Translation: CSAREPGIPYEQYF.